This entry describes one T cell receptor (beta chain). At least ten counts were recorded for this clonotype. The specificity of this receptor is unknown. The sample holds no much larger clone one base away, and base qualities are not on file. TCR repertoires were profiled from CD4+ T cells obtained by bronchoalveolar lavage. TCRdb shows the sequencer as Illumina MiSeq. The raw public reads went through TCRdb reprocessing: fastp at Q25, MiXCR clone calling, in-frame beta chains kept. One record per CDR3 amino acid sequence lists the most common genes and DNA. In this sample the table shows more than 8,500 distinct CDR3 sequences, about 20% of which occur a single time. The top ten constitute under 7.5% of the sample. Counted from cysteine to phenylalanine, this CDR3 has 15 amino acids. Here the CDR3 DNA is all that survives: 45 bases in frame from base 1. CDR1 and CDR2, per the germline V gene (reference sequence), are DFQATT and SNEGSKA. V gives up 2 bases and J gives up 0 bases, and the segment between their germline ends measures 14 bases.

This sample is part of a study of lung T cells in sarcoidosis with Löfgren's syndrome (dated by TCRdb to about 2017). In the study overall: Sarcoidosis was characterized as a granulomatous disease that mainly affects the lungs and features an accumulation of CD4+ T cells in bronchoalveolar lavage fluid. The repertoire analyses concentrated on Lofgren's syndrome patients. Study-level results and caveats: In alphabeta pairing analysis, TRAV12-1 preferentially paired with TRBV2, and these paired TCRs showed CDR3 homology. Compared with control subjects, Lofgren's syndrome patients reportedly showed the greatest expansion in the V gene segments TRAV12-1 and TRBV2. Recognition of a sarcoidosis-associated antigen was only suggested, and the antigen itself remained putative and was not identified. Multiple Lofgren's syndrome patients were reported to share TRAV12-1 and TRBV2 CDR3 motifs, a finding that suggests public CD4+ TCR repertoires.

The sample taken for sequencing was CD4+ T cells from bronchoalveolar lavage. In this chain, TRBV20-1 is recombined with TRBJ2-7; the D segment cannot be called with confidence. This receptor was identified in a human donor with sarcoidosis (Löfgren's syndrome or another form), or a control subject (not recorded which). The CDR3 is CSARQSPPSSYEQYF. The nucleotide sequence reads as follows: TGCAGTGCTAGACAAAGCCCCCCAAGCTCCTACGAGCAGTACTTC.